Listed here are 29 T cell receptor beta chains from one sample, sequenced in a study of cytomegalovirus exposure and HLA in healthy donors. With 60 Vbeta and 13 Jbeta primers, the PCR was carried out. Sequencing was performed with immunoSEQ multiplex PCR; in TCRdb, only in-frame clones are kept and a portion is missing. The sample shows approximately 100,000 clones, 70% to 85% of them seen only once. Sequencing was carried out using PBMCs. These receptors originate from a man in his forties or fifties in good health and CMV-seropositive.

The chain carries TRBV27 and TRBJ2-1, with 9 nucleotides matching TRBD2. The length of the CDR3 is 15 residues. Germline-derived CDR1 and CDR2 are MNHEY and SMNVEV (reference sequence). The V gene end was trimmed by 2 bases and the J gene end by 8 bases; junction bases not matched to a gene: 7. In DNA, the CDR3 is TGTGCCAGCAGTTTAACGCCTAGCGGGGTTGATGAGCAGTTCTTC. Its protein is CASSLTPSGVDEQFF.

This clone was seen a handful of times. V usage is TRBV14 and J usage is TRBJ2-3; 9 bases fit TRBD2. V trimming: 0 bases; J trimming: 3 bases; junction bases outside the gene matches: 7. Germline-derived CDR1 and CDR2 are SGHDN and FVKESK. CDR3 length: 17 amino acids. CDR3 sequence reads: CASSQDALAGFTDTQYF. The CDR3 region has the DNA TGTGCCAGCAGCCAAGATGCCCTAGCGGGGTTTACAGATACGCAGTATTTT. Together with reference TRBV14 and TRBJ2-3, the CDR3 gives the full variable domain: EAGVTQFPSHSVIEKGQTVTLRCDPISGHDNLYWYRRVMGKEIKFLLHFVKESKQDESGMPNNRFLAERTGGTYSTLKVQPAELEDSGVYFCASSQDALAGFTDTQYFGPGTRLTVL.

The chain links TRBV7-2 to TRBJ1-5; 7 positions agree with TRBD1. This CDR3 comprises 13 residues. Losses at the gene ends were 5 bases for V and 9 bases for J; bases not matched to a gene: 7. CDR1 is SGHTA and CDR2 is FQGNSA in the germline V gene. The CDR3 loop reads CASSAGQPWPQHF. CDR3 nucleotides: TGTGCCAGCAGCGCGGGACAGCCATGGCCCCAGCATTTT.

This clone was recorded only once. The gene calls are TRBV4-1 and TRBJ2-7; D may be TRBD1 (6 bases). V lost 0 bases, J lost 0 bases, and 12 bases lay in between. The CDR3 is 16 amino acids. Per germline, CDR1 MGHRA and CDR2 YSYEKL. DNA for the CDR3: TGCGCCAGCAGCCAAGATGGCAGGGGCTTCTCCTACGAGCAGTACTTC. It translates to CASSQDGRGFSYEQYF.

This chain uses TRBV6-5 with TRBJ2-5; the match to TRBD1 covers 11 bases. The CDR3 is 15 residues long. CDR1 is MNHEY and CDR2 is SVGAGI in the germline V gene. The ends lost 5 bases at V and 3 bases at J; junction bases unmatched: 5. The CDR3 sequence: CASSRTGGIEETQYF. For the CDR3, the DNA is TGTGCCAGCAGTCGGACAGGGGGCATCGAAGAGACCCAGTACTTC.

The V and J genes are TRBV18 and TRBJ2-5; TRBD2 aligns across 9 bases. Germline assignment: CDR1 KGHSH and CDR2 LQKENI. The CDR3 has 15 amino acids. Trimming at V came to 6 bases and at J to 2 bases, leaving 7 bases not matched to a gene. CDR3 protein: CASSGSGGTQETQYF. The DNA for the CDR3 is TGTGCCAGCTCCGGGAGCGGGGGGACACAAGAGACCCAGTACTTC.

The chain is built from TRBV28 and TRBJ1-2, with a possible D match to TRBD1 (6 bases). The CDR3 loop spans 14 amino acids. Germline lookup yields CDR1 MDHEN and CDR2 SYDVKM. V was trimmed by 5 bases and J by 4 bases, leaving 14 bases between them. CDR3 amino acids: CASSPTGRAYGYTF. In DNA form, the CDR3 reads TGTGCCAGCAGTCCGACAGGCAGGGCCTATGGCTACACCTTC.

This rearrangement joins TRBV19 to TRBJ1-1; 7 bases agree with TRBD1. CDR3 size: 18 residues. Germline-derived CDR1 and CDR2 are LNHDA and SQIVND (reference sequence). The junction had 16 bases not matched to a gene; V was cut back by 3 bases and J by 3 bases. For the CDR3, the DNA is TGTGCCAGTAGTATTCCACCCTGGGGACAGCAGCACTACACTGAAGCTTTCTTT. Translated, it gives CASSIPPWGQQHYTEAFF.

The gene calls are TRBV19 and TRBJ2-5; D is ambiguous. Deletions cut 4 bases from V and 0 bases from J, with 6 bases between. CDR1 is LNHDA and CDR2 is SQIVND in the germline V gene (reference sequence). CDR3 size: 13 residues. CDR3 loop: CASSSEYQETQYF. As DNA, the CDR3 is TGTGCCAGTAGTAGCGAGTACCAAGAGACCCAGTACTTC.

The chain carries TRBV6-6 and TRBJ1-6, with D tentatively TRBD1 (6 bases). Germline V gene sequence: CDR1 MNHNY, CDR2 SVGAGI (reference sequence). This CDR3 has 16 amino acids. V was cut by 7 bases and J by 3 bases, with 16 bases left in between. CDR3: CASNLHRVDYNSPLHF. The CDR3 DNA follows: TGTGCCAGCAACCTGCACAGGGTTGACTATAATTCACCCCTCCACTTT.

The genes are TRBV19 and TRBJ2-4; 10 nucleotides align to TRBD1. Germline CDR1 is LNHDA and CDR2 is SQIVND (reference sequence). With V trimmed by 5 bases and J by 1 base, 5 bases remained unmatched. This CDR3 has 16 amino acids. This chain's CDR3 is CASSPWTGGAKNIQYF. The DNA for the CDR3 is TGTGCCAGTAGTCCGTGGACAGGGGGGGCCAAAAACATTCAGTACTTC.

This chain joins TRBV28 and TRBJ1-5; 7 bases agree with TRBD1. This CDR3 is 14 amino acids long. Germline V gene data show CDR1 as MDHEN and CDR2 as SYDVKM. V was clipped by 8 bases and J by 5 bases; unmatched bases: 9. CDR3 region: CASLNRGHDQPQHF. The CDR3 nucleotides are TGTGCCAGCCTCAACAGGGGTCACGATCAGCCCCAGCATTTT.

For this clone: The CDR3 does not close with the conserved phenylalanine or tryptophan, likely indicating a read error. This rearrangement joins TRBV4-1 to TRBJ2-3; D gene ambiguous. This CDR3 has 13 amino acids. V lost 2 bases and J 10 bases, leaving 13 bases between the germline ends. The germline V gene encodes CDR1 MGHRA and CDR2 YSYEKL. The chain's CDR3 is CASSQPSQPPQYL. In DNA, the CDR3 is TGCGCCAGCAGCCAACCCTCACAGCCTCCGCAGTATCTT.

The rearrangement links TRBV7-3 to TRBJ2-3; possibly TRBD1 for D (7 bases). Trimming left V 7 bases short and J 6 bases short, with 14 bases between. This CDR3 has 13 amino acids. Germline lookup yields CDR1 SGHTA and CDR2 FQGTGA. In nucleotides, the CDR3 is TGTGCCAGCACCACTCAGGGGGGTGATACGCAGTATTTT. It yields the protein CASTTQGGDTQYF.

V gene TRBV2 combines with J gene TRBJ1-1; TRBD1 is a possible D gene (6 bases). The CDR3 covers 13 residues. Trimming pared 7 bases from V and 2 bases from J, leaving 11 bases between. The germline V gene has CDR1 SNHLY and CDR2 FYNNEI. The CDR3 loop reads CASMGHLNTEAFF. In DNA, the CDR3 is TGTGCCAGCATGGGACACCTTAACACTGAAGCTTTCTTT.

The sample holds a few counts of this clone. The rearrangement links TRBV7-9 to TRBJ2-5; 8 positions agree with TRBD2. In germline, CDR1 is SEHNR, CDR2 FQNEAQ (reference sequence). Trimming at V came to 5 bases and at J to 7 bases, leaving 15 bases not matched to a gene. CDR3 size: 16 residues. This CDR3 reads CASSPQVSGAPGTQYF. The CDR3 coding sequence is TGTGCCAGCAGCCCCCAGGTTAGCGGGGCGCCGGGGACCCAGTACTTC.

This CDR3 reads CASSPRPAGGPSSYNEQFF. The CDR3 DNA sequence: TGTGCCAGCTCACCACGCCCAGCGGGGGGACCCAGCTCCTACAATGAGCAGTTCTTC. This chain links TRBV18 with TRBJ2-1, with 9 bases matching TRBD2. This CDR3 is 19 amino acids long. CDR1 is KGHSH, CDR2 LQKENI, per germline. With 1 base clipped from V and 0 bases from J, the junction kept 10 bases outside the gene matches.

The chain has TRBV6-5 and TRBJ2-3, with 9 positions matching TRBD2. Per germline, CDR1 MNHEY and CDR2 SVGAGI. The V and J ends lost 6 bases and 1 base, in that order; junction bases with no gene match: 2. CDR3 length: 14 residues. CDR3 amino acids: CASSSSGGTDTQYF. In DNA form, the CDR3 reads TGTGCCAGCAGCTCTAGCGGGGGCACAGATACGCAGTATTTT.

The chain has TRBV4-1 and TRBJ1-2; TRBD1 is a possible D gene (5 bases). Trimming took off 6 bases at V and 2 bases at J, with 19 bases between the two ends. Germline CDR1 is MGHRA and CDR2 is YSYEKL. CDR3 length: 16 amino acids. CDR3 amino acids: CASRREAGPSNYGYTF. CDR3 sequence (DNA): TGCGCCAGCAGGCGCGAGGCGGGGCCTTCGAACTATGGCTACACCTTC.

The gene calls are TRBV5-1 and TRBJ2-3, with D tentatively TRBD2 (5 bases). The CDR3 is 14 residues long. V was shortened by 1 base and J by 4 bases, with 10 bases between the two germline ends. The germline V gene encodes CDR1 SGHRS and CDR2 YFSETQ. The CDR3 protein is CASSLRGIADTQYF. CDR3 sequence (DNA): TGCGCCAGCAGCTTGCGAGGGATCGCAGATACGCAGTATTTT.

The gene calls are TRBV9 and TRBJ2-3; perhaps TRBD2 as D (6 bases). The V gene's germline CDR1 is SGDLS and CDR2 YYNGEE. V was cut by 0 bases and J by 6 bases, with 14 bases left in between. The CDR3 spans 15 residues. The chain's CDR3 is CASSVVVAGIDTQYF. The CDR3 DNA is TGTGCCAGCAGCGTAGTAGTTGCGGGGATCGATACGCAGTATTTT.

The chain couples TRBV7-8 to TRBJ2-3; 10 bases align to TRBD2. This CDR3 has 16 residues. From germline, CDR1 is SGHVS and CDR2 FQNEAQ. The V gene end was trimmed by 6 bases and the J gene end by 9 bases; junction bases not matched to a gene: 15. The CDR3 loop reads CASSPRTSGLVSTQYF. CDR3 bases: TGTGCCAGCAGTCCTAGGACTAGCGGCCTAGTTAGCACGCAGTATTTT.

This chain uses TRBV15 with TRBJ2-5; the match to TRBD1 covers 11 bases. The J call is in doubt because the DNA end fits TRBJ2-7 better. From germline, CDR1 is LNHNV and CDR2 YYDKDF (reference sequence). The CDR3 loop spans 15 amino acids. The CDR3 spells CATSSRRTGGNEQYF. The CDR3 bases are TGTGCCACCAGCTCCCGTAGGACAGGGGGCAACGAGCAGTACTTC.

This chain joins TRBV18 and TRBJ1-2, with 7 bases matching TRBD1. After removal of 4 bases from V and 3 bases from J, the junction contained 5 bases not matched to a gene. The CDR3 spans 14 residues. Germline V gene lookup returns CDR1 KGHSH and CDR2 LQKENI. The CDR3 DNA reads TGTGCCAGCTCACAGGGGGCGTCTGACTATGGCTACACCTTC. This translates into CASSQGASDYGYTF.

This chain links TRBV28 with TRBJ2-7, with 7 bases lining up with TRBD2. The CDR3 runs 15 residues. After removal of 8 bases from V and 3 bases from J, the junction contained 13 bases not matched to a gene. Germline CDR1 is MDHEN and CDR2 is SYDVKM. As DNA, the CDR3 is TGTGCCAGCCGCCTCGGGGGGACCCTCGACTACGAGCAGTACTTC. As protein: CASRLGGTLDYEQYF.

This clone was recorded once. This chain joins TRBV2 and TRBJ1-2; TRBD1 aligns across 7 bases. The CDR3 is 12 residues long. Germline loops: CDR1 SNHLY, CDR2 FYNNEI. The V segment lost 3 bases and the J segment 6 bases; nucleotides outside the gene matches: 1. The CDR3 region is CASSEDRNGYTF. DNA for the CDR3: TGTGCCAGCAGTGAGGACAGGAATGGCTACACCTTC.

The chain employs TRBV5-1 and TRBJ1-3, with 7 bases fitting TRBD1. CDR1 SGHRS and CDR2 YFSETQ come from the germline V gene. The CDR3 spans 17 residues. V lost 4 bases to trimming and J lost 0 bases; unmatched junction nucleotides: 10. This chain's CDR3 is CASSINSGQNSGNTIYF. CDR3 DNA: TGCGCCAGCAGCATAAACTCGGGACAGAACTCTGGAAACACCATATATTTT.

The chain couples TRBV9 to TRBJ2-1, with a possible D match to TRBD2 (6 bases). In germline, CDR1 is SGDLS, CDR2 YYNGEE. Trimming took 0 bases from V and 10 from J, leaving 17 bases between them. The CDR3 is made up of 15 amino acids. The CDR3 DNA is TGTGCCAGCAGCGTAGAGGGTGGGGGACTCGGAGAGCAGTTCTTC. Its translation is CASSVEGGGLGEQFF.

The CDR3 loop reads CASSLRQGGYEQYF. In DNA, the CDR3 is TGTGCCAGCAGCCTTCGACAGGGGGGGTACGAGCAGTACTTC. V is TRBV9 and J is TRBJ2-7; 9 bases agree with TRBD1. This CDR3 is 14 amino acids long. Germline loops: CDR1 SGDLS, CDR2 YYNGEE. Trimming removed 4 bases from V and 4 bases from J; junction bases left unmatched: 6.